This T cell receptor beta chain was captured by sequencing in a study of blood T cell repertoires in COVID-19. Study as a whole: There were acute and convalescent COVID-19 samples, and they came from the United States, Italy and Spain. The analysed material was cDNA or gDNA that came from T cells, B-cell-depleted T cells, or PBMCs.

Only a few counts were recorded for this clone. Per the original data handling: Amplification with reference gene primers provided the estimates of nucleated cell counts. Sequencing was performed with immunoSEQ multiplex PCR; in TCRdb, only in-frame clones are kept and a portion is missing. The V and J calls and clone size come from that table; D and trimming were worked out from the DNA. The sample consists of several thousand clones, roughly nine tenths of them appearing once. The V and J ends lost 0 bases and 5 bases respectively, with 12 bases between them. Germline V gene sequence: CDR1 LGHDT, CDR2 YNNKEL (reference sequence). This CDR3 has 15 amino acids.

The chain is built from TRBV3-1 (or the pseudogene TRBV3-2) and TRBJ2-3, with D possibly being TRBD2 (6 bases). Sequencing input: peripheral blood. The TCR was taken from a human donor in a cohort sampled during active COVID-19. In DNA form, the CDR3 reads TGTGCCAGCAGCCAAGAGGGGCGGGGCGGAGATACGCAGTATTTT. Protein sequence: CASSQEGRGGDTQYF.